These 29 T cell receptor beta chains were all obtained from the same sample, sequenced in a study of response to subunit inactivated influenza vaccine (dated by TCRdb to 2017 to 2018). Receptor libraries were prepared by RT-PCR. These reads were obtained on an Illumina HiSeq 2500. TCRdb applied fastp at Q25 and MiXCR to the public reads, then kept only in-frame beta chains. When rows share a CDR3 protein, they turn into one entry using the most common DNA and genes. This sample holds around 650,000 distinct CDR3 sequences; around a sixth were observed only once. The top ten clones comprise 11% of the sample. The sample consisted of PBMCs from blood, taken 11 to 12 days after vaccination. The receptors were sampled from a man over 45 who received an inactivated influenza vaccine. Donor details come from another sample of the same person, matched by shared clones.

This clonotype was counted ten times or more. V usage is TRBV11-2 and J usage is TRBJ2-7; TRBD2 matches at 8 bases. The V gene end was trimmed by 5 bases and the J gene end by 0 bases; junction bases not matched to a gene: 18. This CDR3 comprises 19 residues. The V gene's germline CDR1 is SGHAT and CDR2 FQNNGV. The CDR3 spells CASSSQWGAAGVFSYEQYF. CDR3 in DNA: TGTGCCAGCAGCAGCCAATGGGGGGCAGCGGGAGTTTTCTCCTACGAGCAGTACTTC. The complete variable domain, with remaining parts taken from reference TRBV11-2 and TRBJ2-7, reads EAGVAQSPRYKIIEKRQSVAFWCNPISGHATLYWYQQILGQGPKLLIQFQNNGVVDDSQLPKDRFSAERLKGVDSTLKIQPAKLEDSAVYLCASSSQWGAAGVFSYEQYFGPGTRLTVT.

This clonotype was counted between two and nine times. CDR3 DNA: TGCAGCGTTGAAGGGGGATTGGACAGGGGGCGGGAGACCCAGTACTTC. It specifies CSVEGGLDRGRETQYF. The V gene is TRBV29-1, the J gene TRBJ2-5; 11 bases are shared with TRBD1. This CDR3 contains 16 residues. Germline V lookup: CDR1 SQVTM, CDR2 ANQGSEA. The ends lost 1 base at V and 5 bases at J; junction bases unmatched: 9.

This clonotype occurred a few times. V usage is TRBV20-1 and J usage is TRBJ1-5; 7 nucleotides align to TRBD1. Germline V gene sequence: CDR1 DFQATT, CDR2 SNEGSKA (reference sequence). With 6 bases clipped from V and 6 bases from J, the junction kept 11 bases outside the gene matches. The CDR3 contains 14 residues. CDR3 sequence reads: CSARLARGSQPQHF. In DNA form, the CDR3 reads TGCAGTGCCAGGCTAGCCAGGGGGAGTCAGCCCCAGCATTTT.

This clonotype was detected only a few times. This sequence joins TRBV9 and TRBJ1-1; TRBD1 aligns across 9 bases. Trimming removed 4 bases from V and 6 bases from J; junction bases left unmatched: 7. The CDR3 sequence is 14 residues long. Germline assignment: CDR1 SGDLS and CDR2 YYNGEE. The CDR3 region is CASSPTGGNAEAFF. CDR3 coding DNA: TGTGCCAGCAGCCCAACAGGGGGCAATGCTGAAGCTTTCTTT.

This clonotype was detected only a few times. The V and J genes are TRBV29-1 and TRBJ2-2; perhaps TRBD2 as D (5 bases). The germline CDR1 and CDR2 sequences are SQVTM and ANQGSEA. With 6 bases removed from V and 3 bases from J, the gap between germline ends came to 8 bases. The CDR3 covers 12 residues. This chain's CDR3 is CSVLAHTGELFF. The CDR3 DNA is TGCAGCGTCCTAGCCCACACCGGGGAGCTGTTTTTT.

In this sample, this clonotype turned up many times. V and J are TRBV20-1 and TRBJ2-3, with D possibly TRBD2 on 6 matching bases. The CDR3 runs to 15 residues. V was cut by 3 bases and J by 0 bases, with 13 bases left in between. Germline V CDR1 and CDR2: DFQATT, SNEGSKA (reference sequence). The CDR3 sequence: CSARAWRGSTDTQYF. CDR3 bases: TGCAGTGCTAGGGCTTGGCGGGGCAGCACAGATACGCAGTATTTT.

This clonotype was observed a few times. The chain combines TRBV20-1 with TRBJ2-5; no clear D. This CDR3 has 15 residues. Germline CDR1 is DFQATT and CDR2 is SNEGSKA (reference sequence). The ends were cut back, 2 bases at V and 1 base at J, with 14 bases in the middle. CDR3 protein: CSARMVTAIQETQYF. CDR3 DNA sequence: TGCAGTGCTAGAATGGTAACAGCGATCCAAGAGACCCAGTACTTC.

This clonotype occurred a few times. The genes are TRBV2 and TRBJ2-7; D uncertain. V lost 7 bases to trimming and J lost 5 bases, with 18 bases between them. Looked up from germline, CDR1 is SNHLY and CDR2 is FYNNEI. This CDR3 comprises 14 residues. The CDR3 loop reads CASMEGSPGDEQYF. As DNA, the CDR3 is TGTGCCAGCATGGAAGGCTCACCCGGCGACGAGCAGTACTTC.

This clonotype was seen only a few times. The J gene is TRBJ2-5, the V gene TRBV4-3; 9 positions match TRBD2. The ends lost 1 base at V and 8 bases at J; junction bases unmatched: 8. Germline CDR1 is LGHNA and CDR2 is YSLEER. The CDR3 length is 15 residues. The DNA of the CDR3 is TGCGCCAGCAGCCAAGGACTAGCGGAGGGTCGAACCCAGTACTTC. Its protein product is CASSQGLAEGRTQYF.

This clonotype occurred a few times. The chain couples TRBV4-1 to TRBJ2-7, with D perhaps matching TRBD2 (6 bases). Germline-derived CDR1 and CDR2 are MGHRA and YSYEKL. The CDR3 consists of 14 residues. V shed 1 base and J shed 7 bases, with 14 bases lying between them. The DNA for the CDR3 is TGCGCCAGCAGCCAAGTCACTCTGGGGGGAGAGCAGTACTTC. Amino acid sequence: CASSQVTLGGEQYF.

The CDR3 loop reads CSARSVGTGGTDTQYF. Written as DNA, the CDR3 is TGCAGTGCTAGGAGCGTTGGGACAGGGGGCACAGATACGCAGTATTTT. The chain is built from TRBV20-1 and TRBJ2-3; 10 bases line up with TRBD1. The junction had 7 bases not matched to a gene; V was cut back by 3 bases and J by 1 base. This CDR3 is 16 amino acids long. Germline CDR1 and CDR2: DFQATT and SNEGSKA (reference sequence).

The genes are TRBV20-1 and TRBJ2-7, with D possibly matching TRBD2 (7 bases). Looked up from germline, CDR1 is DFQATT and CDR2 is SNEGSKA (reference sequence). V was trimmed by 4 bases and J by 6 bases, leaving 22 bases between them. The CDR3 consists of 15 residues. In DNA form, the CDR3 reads TGCAGTGCTATAGAGGGGGGGACACCCGCCTTCGAGCAGTACTTC. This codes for CSAIEGGTPAFEQYF.

CDR3 nucleotide sequence: TGTGCCAGCAGCTCCATCCGCGGAGGTAACACCGGGGAGCTGTTTTTT. Translated, it gives CASSSIRGGNTGELFF. The rearrangement uses TRBV7-6 and TRBJ2-2, with D tentatively TRBD2 (5 bases). This CDR3 contains 16 residues. V was pared by 4 bases and J by 2 bases, with 14 bases between. Germline lookup yields CDR1 SGHVS and CDR2 FNYEAQ.

For the CDR3, the DNA is TGCGCCAGCAGCTTGCGAGGGGACAGGGTGAGTTTCTTT. This encodes CASSLRGDRVSFF. The chain employs TRBV5-1 and TRBJ1-1; 9 positions match TRBD1. This CDR3 spans 13 amino acids. Trimming removed 1 base from V and 13 bases from J; junction bases left unmatched: 8. Germline values: CDR1 SGHRS, CDR2 YFSETQ.

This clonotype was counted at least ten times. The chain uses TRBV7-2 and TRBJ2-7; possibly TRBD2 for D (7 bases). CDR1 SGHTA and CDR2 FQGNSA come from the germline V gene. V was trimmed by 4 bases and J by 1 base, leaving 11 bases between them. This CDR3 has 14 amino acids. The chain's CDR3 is CASSSRGGSYEQYF. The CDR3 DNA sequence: TGTGCCAGCAGCTCTAGGGGGGGTTCCTACGAGCAGTACTTC.

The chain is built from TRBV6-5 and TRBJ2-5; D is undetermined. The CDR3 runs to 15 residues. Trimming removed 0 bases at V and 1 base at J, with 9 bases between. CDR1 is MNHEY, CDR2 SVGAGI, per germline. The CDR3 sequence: CASSYSYGLQETQYF. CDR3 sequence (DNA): TGTGCCAGCAGTTACTCATACGGCCTCCAAGAGACCCAGTACTTC.

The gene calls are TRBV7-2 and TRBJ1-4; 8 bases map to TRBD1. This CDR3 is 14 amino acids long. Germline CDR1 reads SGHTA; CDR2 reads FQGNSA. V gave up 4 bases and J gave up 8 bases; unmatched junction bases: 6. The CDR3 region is CASSSTGVREKLFF. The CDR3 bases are TGTGCCAGCAGCTCGACAGGGGTTCGGGAAAAACTGTTTTTT.

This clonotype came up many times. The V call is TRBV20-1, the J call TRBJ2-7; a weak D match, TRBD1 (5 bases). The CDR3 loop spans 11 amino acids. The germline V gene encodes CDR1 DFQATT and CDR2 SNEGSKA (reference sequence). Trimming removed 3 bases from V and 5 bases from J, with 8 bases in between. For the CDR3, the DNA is TGCAGTGCTAGCCAGGGCCACGAGCAGTACTTC. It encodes CSASQGHEQYF.

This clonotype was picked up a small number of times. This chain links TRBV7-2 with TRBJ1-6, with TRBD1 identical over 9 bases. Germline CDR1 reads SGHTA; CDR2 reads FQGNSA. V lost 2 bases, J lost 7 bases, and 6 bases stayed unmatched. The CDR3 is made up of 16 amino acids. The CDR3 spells CASSLSGQGRNSPLHF. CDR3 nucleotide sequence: TGTGCCAGCAGCTTATCCGGACAGGGGAGGAATTCACCCCTCCACTTT.

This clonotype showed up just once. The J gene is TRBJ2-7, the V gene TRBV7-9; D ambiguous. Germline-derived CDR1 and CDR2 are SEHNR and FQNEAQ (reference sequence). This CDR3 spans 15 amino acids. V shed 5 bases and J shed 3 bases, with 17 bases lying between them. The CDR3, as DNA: TGTGCCAGCAGCCGAAGGGTGGCCCTCTTCTACGAGCAGTACTTC. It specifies CASSRRVALFYEQYF.

Here the CDR3 reads CASRLIRQETQYF. In nucleotides, the CDR3 is TGTGCCAGCAGACTTATCCGGCAAGAGACCCAGTACTTC. J is TRBJ2-5 and V is TRBV6-6; D not resolved. Trimming pared 6 bases from V and 2 bases from J, leaving 10 bases between. Germline CDR1 is MNHNY and CDR2 is SVGAGI (reference sequence). This CDR3 spans 13 amino acids.

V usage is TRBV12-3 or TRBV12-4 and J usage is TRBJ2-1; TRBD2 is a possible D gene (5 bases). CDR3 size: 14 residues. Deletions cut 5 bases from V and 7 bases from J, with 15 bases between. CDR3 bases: TGTGCCAGCAGTCTAGTGGCTAGCAGTAATGAGCAGTTCTTC. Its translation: CASSLVASSNEQFF.

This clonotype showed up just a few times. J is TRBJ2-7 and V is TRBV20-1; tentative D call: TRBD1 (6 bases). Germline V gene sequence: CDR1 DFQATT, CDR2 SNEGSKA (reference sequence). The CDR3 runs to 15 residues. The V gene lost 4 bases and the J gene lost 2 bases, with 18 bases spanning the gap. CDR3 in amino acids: CSAKLWGRVPYEQYF. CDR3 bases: TGCAGTGCTAAGTTGTGGGGGCGCGTCCCCTACGAGCAGTACTTC.

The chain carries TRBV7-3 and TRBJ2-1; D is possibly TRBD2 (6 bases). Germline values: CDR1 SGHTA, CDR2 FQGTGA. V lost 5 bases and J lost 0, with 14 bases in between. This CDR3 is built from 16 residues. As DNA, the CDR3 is TGTGCCAGCAGCGCTGAGCGGGTAAGCTCCTACAATGAGCAGTTCTTC. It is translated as CASSAERVSSYNEQFF.

The DNA for the CDR3 is TGTGCCAGCACGCCCTCCCTAGCGCTTTCCTACAATGAGCAGTTCTTC. Amino acid sequence: CASTPSLALSYNEQFF. V gene TRBV7-9 combines with J gene TRBJ2-1; weak D call: TRBD2 (6 bases). V was shortened by 7 bases and J by 1 base, with 17 bases between the two germline ends. Germline V lookup: CDR1 SEHNR, CDR2 FQNEAQ (reference sequence). The CDR3 is made up of 16 amino acids.

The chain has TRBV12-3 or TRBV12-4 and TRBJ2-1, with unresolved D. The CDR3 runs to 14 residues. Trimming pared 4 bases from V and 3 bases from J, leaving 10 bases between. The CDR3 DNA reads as TGTGCCAGCAGTTCTACCGTTGGCTACAATGAGCAGTTCTTC. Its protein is CASSSTVGYNEQFF.

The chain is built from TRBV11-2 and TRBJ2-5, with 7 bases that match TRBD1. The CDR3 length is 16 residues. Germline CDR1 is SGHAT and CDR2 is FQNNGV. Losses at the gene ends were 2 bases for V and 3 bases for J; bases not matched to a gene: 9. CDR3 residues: CASSLLFWGQKETQYF. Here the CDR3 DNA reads TGTGCCAGCAGCTTACTTTTTTGGGGACAGAAAGAGACCCAGTACTTC.

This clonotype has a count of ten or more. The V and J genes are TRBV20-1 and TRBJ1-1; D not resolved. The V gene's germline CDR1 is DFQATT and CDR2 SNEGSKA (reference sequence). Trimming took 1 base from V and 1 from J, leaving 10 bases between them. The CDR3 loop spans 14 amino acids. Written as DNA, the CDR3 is TGCAGTGCTAGAGGCCCGGGGAGGAACACTGAAGCTTTCTTT. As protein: CSARGPGRNTEAFF.

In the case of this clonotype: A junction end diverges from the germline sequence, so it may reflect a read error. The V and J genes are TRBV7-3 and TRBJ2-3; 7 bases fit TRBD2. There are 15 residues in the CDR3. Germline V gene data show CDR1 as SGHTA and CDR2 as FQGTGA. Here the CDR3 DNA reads TGTGCCACCAGCCAAAGCGGGGCGACCACAGATACGCAGTATTTT. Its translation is CATSQSGATTDTQYF.